This TCR beta chain appears in the sequencing data of a study of control samples from healthy donors and cancer patients. The table came from immunoSEQ multiplex PCR; TCRdb's copy has only in-frame clones and leaves some out. This sample carries around 250,000 clones, roughly four fifths of them seen once, and the ten largest clones take about an eighth. V was shortened by 5 bases and J by 9 bases, with 20 bases between the two germline ends. CDR3 length: 15 residues. CDR1 and CDR2 (germline): SNHLY, FYNNEI. The sequence derives from a woman aged 60-75 years with lung cancer. The gene calls are TRBV2 and TRBJ2-1; a weak D match, TRBD2 (6 bases). The specimen was PBMCs. The CDR3, as DNA: TGTGCCAGCAGTCCCCGACTAGGCTCCTATGGTGAGCAGTTCTTC. This gives the protein CASSPRLGSYGEQFF.